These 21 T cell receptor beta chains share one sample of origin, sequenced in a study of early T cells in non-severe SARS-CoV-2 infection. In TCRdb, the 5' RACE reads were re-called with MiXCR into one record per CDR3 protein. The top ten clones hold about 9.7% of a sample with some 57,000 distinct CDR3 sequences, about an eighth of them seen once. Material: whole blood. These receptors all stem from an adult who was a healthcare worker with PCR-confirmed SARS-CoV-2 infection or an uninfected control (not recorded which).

CDR3 in DNA: TGTGCCAGCGAGCCGGACACCGGGGAGCTGTTTTTT. Protein sequence: CASEPDTGELFF. This chain uses TRBV28 with TRBJ2-2; D unclear. CDR1 and CDR2 from the germline V gene are MDHEN and SYDVKM. V was clipped by 8 bases and J by 3 bases, with 7 bases between them. The CDR3 has 12 amino acids.

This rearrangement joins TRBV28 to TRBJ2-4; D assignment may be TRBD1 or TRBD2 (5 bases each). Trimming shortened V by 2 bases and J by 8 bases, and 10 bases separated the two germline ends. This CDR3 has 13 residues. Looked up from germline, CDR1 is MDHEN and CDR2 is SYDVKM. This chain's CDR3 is CASSLEGLHIQYF. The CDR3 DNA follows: TGTGCCAGCAGTTTAGAGGGGTTGCACATTCAGTACTTC.

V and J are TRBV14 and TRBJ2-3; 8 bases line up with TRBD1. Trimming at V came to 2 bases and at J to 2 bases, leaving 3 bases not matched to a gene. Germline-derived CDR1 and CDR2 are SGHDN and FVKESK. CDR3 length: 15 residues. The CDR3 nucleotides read TGTGCCAGCAGCCAATGGACAGGGAACACAGATACGCAGTATTTT. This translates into CASSQWTGNTDTQYF.

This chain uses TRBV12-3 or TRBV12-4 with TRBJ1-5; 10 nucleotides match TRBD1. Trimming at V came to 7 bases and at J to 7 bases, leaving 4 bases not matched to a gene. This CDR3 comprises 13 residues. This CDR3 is CASTGQGKQPQHF. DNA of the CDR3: TGTGCCAGCACGGGACAGGGGAAGCAGCCCCAGCATTTT.

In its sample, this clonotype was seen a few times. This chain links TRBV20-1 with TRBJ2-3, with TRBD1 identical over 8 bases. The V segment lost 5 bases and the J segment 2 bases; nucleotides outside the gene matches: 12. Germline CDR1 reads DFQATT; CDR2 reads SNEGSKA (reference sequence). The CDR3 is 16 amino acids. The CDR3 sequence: CSAPRDRGFFTDTQYF. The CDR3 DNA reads TGCAGTGCTCCCCGTGACAGGGGATTTTTCACAGATACGCAGTATTTT.

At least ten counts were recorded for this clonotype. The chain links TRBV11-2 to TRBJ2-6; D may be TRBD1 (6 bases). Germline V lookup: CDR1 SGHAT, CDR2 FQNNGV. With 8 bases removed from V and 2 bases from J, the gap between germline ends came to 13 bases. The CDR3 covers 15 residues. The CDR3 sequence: CASSRGSAGANVLTF. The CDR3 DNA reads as TGTGCCAGCTCAAGGGGGTCCGCTGGGGCCAACGTCCTGACTTTC.

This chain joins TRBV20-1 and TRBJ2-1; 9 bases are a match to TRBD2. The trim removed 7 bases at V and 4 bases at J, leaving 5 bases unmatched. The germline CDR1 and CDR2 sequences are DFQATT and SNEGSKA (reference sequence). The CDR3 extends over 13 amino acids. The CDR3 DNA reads TGCAGTGTCGGCACTAGCGGGTACAATGAGCAGTTCTTC. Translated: CSVGTSGYNEQFF.

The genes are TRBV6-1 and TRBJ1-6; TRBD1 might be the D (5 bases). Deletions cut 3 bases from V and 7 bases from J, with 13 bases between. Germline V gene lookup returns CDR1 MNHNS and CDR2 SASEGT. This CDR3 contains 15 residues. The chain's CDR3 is CASSDRSGANSPLHF. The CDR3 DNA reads TGTGCCAGCAGTGATCGCAGCGGGGCCAATTCACCCCTCCACTTT.

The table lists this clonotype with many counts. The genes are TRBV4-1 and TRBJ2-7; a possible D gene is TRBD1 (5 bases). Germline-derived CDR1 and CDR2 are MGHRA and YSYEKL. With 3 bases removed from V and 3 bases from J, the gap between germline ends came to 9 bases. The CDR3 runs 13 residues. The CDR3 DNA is TGCGCCAGCAGCCAGACAGCTGACTACGAGCAGTACTTC. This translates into CASSQTADYEQYF.

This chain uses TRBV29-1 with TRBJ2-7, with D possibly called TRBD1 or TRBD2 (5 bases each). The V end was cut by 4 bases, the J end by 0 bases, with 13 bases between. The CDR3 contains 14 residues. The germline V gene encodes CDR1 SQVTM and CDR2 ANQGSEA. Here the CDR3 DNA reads TGCAGCGTTGTGCCGGGGCTCGACTCCTACGAGCAGTACTTC. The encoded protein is CSVVPGLDSYEQYF.

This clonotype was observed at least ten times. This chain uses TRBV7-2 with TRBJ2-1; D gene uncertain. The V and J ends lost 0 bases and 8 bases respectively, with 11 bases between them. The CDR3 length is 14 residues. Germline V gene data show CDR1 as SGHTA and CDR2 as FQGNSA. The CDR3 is CASSLALRIHEQFF. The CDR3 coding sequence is TGTGCCAGCAGCTTAGCGTTGCGAATCCATGAGCAGTTCTTC.

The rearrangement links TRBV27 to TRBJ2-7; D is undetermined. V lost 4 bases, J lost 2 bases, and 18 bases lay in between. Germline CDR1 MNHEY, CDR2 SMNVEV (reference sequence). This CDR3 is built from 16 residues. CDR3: CASSSMAEATPYEQYF. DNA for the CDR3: TGTGCCAGCAGTTCCATGGCAGAGGCGACCCCCTACGAGCAGTACTTC.

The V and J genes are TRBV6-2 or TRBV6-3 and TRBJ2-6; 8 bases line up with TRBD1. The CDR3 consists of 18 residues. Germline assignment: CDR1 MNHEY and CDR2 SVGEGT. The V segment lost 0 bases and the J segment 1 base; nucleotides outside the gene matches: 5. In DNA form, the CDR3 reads TGTGCCAGCAGTTACTCGACAGGGGACGGTTCTGGGGCCAACGTCCTGACTTTC. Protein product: CASSYSTGDGSGANVLTF.

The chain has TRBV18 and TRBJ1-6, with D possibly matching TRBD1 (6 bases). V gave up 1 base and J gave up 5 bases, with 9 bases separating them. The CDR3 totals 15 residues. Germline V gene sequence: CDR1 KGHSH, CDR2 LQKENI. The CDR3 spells CASSPQGGNNSPLHF. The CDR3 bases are TGTGCCAGCTCACCACAAGGGGGAAATAATTCACCCCTCCACTTT.

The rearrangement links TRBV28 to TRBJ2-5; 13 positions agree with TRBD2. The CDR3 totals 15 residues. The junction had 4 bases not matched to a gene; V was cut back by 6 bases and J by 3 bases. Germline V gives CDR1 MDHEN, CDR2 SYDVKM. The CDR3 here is CASSHGLAGEETQYF. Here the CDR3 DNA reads TGTGCCAGCAGCCACGGACTAGCGGGGGAAGAGACCCAGTACTTC. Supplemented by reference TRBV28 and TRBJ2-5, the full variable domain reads DVKVTQSSRYLVKRTGEKVFLECVQDMDHENMFWYRQDPGLGLRLIYFSYDVKMKEKGDIPEGYSVSREKKERFSLILESASTNQTSMYLCASSHGLAGEETQYFGPGTRLLVL.

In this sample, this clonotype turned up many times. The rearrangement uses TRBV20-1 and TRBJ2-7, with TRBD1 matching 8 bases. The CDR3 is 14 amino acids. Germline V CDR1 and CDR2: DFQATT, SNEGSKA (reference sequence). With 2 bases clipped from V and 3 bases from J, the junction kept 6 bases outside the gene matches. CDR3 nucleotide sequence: TGCAGTGCTAGATCGGACAGGGCCCTCTACGAGCAGTACTTC. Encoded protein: CSARSDRALYEQYF.

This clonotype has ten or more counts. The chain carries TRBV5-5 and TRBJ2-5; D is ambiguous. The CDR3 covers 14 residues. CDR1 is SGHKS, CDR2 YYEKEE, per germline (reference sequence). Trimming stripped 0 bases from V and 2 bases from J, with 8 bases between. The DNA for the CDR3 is TGTGCCAGCAGCTTGGCCGGGCAGCAAGAGACCCAGTACTTC. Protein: CASSLAGQQETQYF.

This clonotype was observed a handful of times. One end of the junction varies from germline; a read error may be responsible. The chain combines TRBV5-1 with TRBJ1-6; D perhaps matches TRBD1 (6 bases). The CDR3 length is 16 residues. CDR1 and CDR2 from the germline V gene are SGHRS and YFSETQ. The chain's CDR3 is CASSLEGDSHNSPLHF. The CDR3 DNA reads TGCGCCAGCAGCTTGGAGGGGGACTCCCATAATTCACCCCTCCACTTT.

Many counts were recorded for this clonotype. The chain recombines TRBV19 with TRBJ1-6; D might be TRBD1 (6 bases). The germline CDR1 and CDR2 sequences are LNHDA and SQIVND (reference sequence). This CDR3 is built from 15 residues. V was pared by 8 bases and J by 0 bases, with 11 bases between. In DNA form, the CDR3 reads TGTGCCAGTCGGACAGCTAGCTCCTATAATTCACCCCTCCACTTT. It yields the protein CASRTASSYNSPLHF. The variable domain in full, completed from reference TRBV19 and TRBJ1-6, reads DGGITQSPKYLFRKEGQNVTLSCEQNLNHDAMYWYRQDPGQGLRLIYYSQIVNDFQKGDIAEGYSVSREKKESFPLTVTSAQKNPTAFYLCASRTASSYNSPLHFGNGTRLTVT.

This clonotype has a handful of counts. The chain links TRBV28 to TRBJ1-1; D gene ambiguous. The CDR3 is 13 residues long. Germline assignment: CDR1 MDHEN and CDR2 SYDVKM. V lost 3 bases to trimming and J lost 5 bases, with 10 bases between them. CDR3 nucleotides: TGTGCCAGCAGTTTCGCGGGTGGGACTGAAGCTTTCTTT. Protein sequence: CASSFAGGTEAFF.

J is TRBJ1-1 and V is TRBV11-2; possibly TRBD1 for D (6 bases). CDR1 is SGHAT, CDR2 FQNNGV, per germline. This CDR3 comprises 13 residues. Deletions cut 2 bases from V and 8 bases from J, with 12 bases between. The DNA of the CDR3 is TGTGCCAGCAGCTTAACCGACAGGCTGGAAGCTTTCTTT. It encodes CASSLTDRLEAFF.